Listed below are T cell receptor beta chains from one sample, sequenced in a study of graft-versus-host responses after intestinal transplantation. TCRdb keeps only in-frame clones here, not all; method: immunoSEQ multiplex PCR. The sample holds 15,000 to 20,000 clones; 86% are singletons and the top ten take roughly 50%. The specimen comprised bone marrow, sampled approximately 120 days after transplant. The receptors were gathered from a human patient who received an intestinal transplant, so some T cells may come from the graft donor. The CDR3 runs from the conserved cysteine through the conserved F or W. Each record gives: CDR3 DNA, CDR3 protein, clone size, CDR3 length, D gene, J gene, V gene. The D gene is left open where the match is weak. The size of a clone is reported for some rows only, either as once, few or many, or as a class for expanded clones.

cdr3_nt: TGTGCCAGCAGTTACTCGGCGGGAGGAGCGACAGATACGCAGTATTTT
cdr3_aa: CASSYSAGGATDTQYF
clone_size: NA
cdr3_length: 16
d_call: TRBD2
j_call: TRBJ2-3
v_call: TRBV6-5

cdr3_nt: TGTGCCAGCAGCTTAGGGGGTCTTAAAGAGACCCAGTACTTC
cdr3_aa: CASSLGGLKETQYF
clone_size: NA
cdr3_length: 14
d_call: NA
j_call: TRBJ2-5
v_call: TRBV7-9

cdr3_nt: TGTGCCAGCAGTGGTGAGACTAGCGGGAGGGCCGGGGCGGCCGGGGAGCTGTTTTTT
cdr3_aa: CASSGETSGRAGAAGELFF
clone_size: once
cdr3_length: 19
d_call: TRBD2
j_call: TRBJ2-2
v_call: TRBV6-1

cdr3_nt: TGTGCCAGCATCACAGGGAACACTGAAGCTTTCTTT
cdr3_aa: CASITGNTEAFF
clone_size: NA
cdr3_length: 12
d_call: NA
j_call: TRBJ1-1
v_call: TRBV25-1

cdr3_nt: TGTGCCAGCAGCTTAGATCCAGGTTTGGATACGCAGTATTTT
cdr3_aa: CASSLDPGLDTQYF
clone_size: NA
cdr3_length: 14
d_call: NA
j_call: TRBJ2-3
v_call: TRBV7-9

cdr3_nt: TGTGCCAGCAGTGAAGGTGCAGGGGGTGGCTATGGCTACACCTTC
cdr3_aa: CASSEGAGGGYGYTF
clone_size: NA
cdr3_length: 15
d_call: TRBD1
j_call: TRBJ1-2
v_call: TRBV25-1

cdr3_nt: TGTGCCACCAGCAGAGTGGCACAGGGTGGCTACACCTTC
cdr3_aa: CATSRVAQGGYTF
clone_size: NA
cdr3_length: 13
d_call: NA
j_call: TRBJ1-2
v_call: TRBV15

cdr3_nt: TGTGCCAGCGGGTTTGGCCAGGAAAACACTGGGAAGTATTTT
cdr3_aa: CASGFGQENTGKYF
clone_size: once
cdr3_length: 14
d_call: NA
j_call: TRBJ2-3
v_call: TRBV7-3

cdr3_nt: TGTGCCAGCAGTTACTCGACAGGAGCCCTCTCCTACGAGCAGTACTTC
cdr3_aa: CASSYSTGALSYEQYF
clone_size: NA
cdr3_length: 16
d_call: NA
j_call: TRBJ2-7
v_call: TRBV6-5

cdr3_nt: TGTGCCAGCAGCTTTGGTATCGGCAGCCACGAGCAGTACTTC
cdr3_aa: CASSFGIGSHEQYF
clone_size: NA
cdr3_length: 14
d_call: NA
j_call: TRBJ2-7
v_call: TRBV5-8

cdr3_nt: TGTGCCAGCAGCTTTGTCCCCCAGGGAGGGGAGACCCAGTACTTC
cdr3_aa: CASSFVPQGGETQYF
clone_size: NA
cdr3_length: 15
d_call: TRBD2
j_call: TRBJ2-5
v_call: TRBV5-5

cdr3_nt: TGTGCCAGCCGGGGGCCAGGAAGCACAGATACGCAGTATTTT
cdr3_aa: CASRGPGSTDTQYF
clone_size: NA
cdr3_length: 14
d_call: NA
j_call: TRBJ2-3
v_call: TRBV6-5

cdr3_nt: TGTGCCAGTGGGGACAGGGGCAATTCACCCCTCCACTTT
cdr3_aa: CASGDRGNSPLHF
clone_size: NA
cdr3_length: 13
d_call: TRBD1
j_call: TRBJ1-6
v_call: TRBV19

cdr3_nt: TGTGCCAGCAGCCTAGCGGGAGTCTGGGAGGAGACCCAGTACTTC
cdr3_aa: CASSLAGVWEETQYF
clone_size: NA
cdr3_length: 15
d_call: TRBD2
j_call: TRBJ2-5
v_call: TRBV7-6

cdr3_nt: TGTGCCAGCAGCATTACCCCTACCTCGGGTGAGCAGTACTTC
cdr3_aa: CASSITPTSGEQYF
clone_size: NA
cdr3_length: 14
d_call: NA
j_call: TRBJ2-7
v_call: TRBV7-6

cdr3_nt: TGCGCCAGCAGCTCGACGGGAGTAGGGGATACGCAGTATTTT
cdr3_aa: CASSSTGVGDTQYF
clone_size: NA
cdr3_length: 14
d_call: NA
j_call: TRBJ2-3
v_call: TRBV5-1

cdr3_nt: TGTGCCAGCGGGACAGTGGGGGTCGAGCAGTACTTC
cdr3_aa: CASGTVGVEQYF
clone_size: NA
cdr3_length: 12
d_call: TRBD1
j_call: TRBJ2-7
v_call: TRBV28

cdr3_nt: TGTGCCAGCAGTGACAGGGACACCGGGGAGCTGTTTTTT
cdr3_aa: CASSDRDTGELFF
clone_size: few
cdr3_length: 13
d_call: NA
j_call: TRBJ2-2
v_call: TRBV6-1

cdr3_nt: TGTGCCTGGAGATGGCAGAGCTCCTACGAGCAGTACTTC
cdr3_aa: CAWRWQSSYEQYF
clone_size: few
cdr3_length: 13
d_call: NA
j_call: TRBJ2-7
v_call: TRBV30

cdr3_nt: TGTGCCAGCAGCGTAGACAACAGGGAAAAACTGTTTTTT
cdr3_aa: CASSVDNREKLFF
clone_size: NA
cdr3_length: 13
d_call: NA
j_call: TRBJ1-4
v_call: TRBV9

cdr3_nt: TGTGCTAGTGGCCACGGGAACACTGAAGCTTTCTTT
cdr3_aa: CASGHGNTEAFF
clone_size: NA
cdr3_length: 12
d_call: NA
j_call: TRBJ1-1
v_call: TRBV12-5

cdr3_nt: TGTGCTAGTGGTTTGAACAACAATGAGCAGTTCTTC
cdr3_aa: CASGLNNNEQFF
clone_size: NA
cdr3_length: 12
d_call: NA
j_call: TRBJ2-1
v_call: TRBV12-5

cdr3_nt: TGTGCCAGCAGTGCTGGGGGACTAGCTGTAACCTACGAGCAGTACTTC
cdr3_aa: CASSAGGLAVTYEQYF
clone_size: NA
cdr3_length: 16
d_call: TRBD2
j_call: TRBJ2-7
v_call: TRBV6-4

cdr3_nt: TGTGCCAGTAGTATAGCGGCTGGGAATGAGCAGTTCTTC
cdr3_aa: CASSIAAGNEQFF
clone_size: NA
cdr3_length: 13
d_call: NA
j_call: TRBJ2-1
v_call: TRBV19

cdr3_nt: TGTGCCAGTAGTATTGGGACAGGGGGGACTGAAGCTTTCTTT
cdr3_aa: CASSIGTGGTEAFF
clone_size: NA
cdr3_length: 14
d_call: TRBD1
j_call: TRBJ1-1
v_call: TRBV19

cdr3_nt: TGTGCCAGCGGCGGGACTAGCGGGAGAAGGGACTACGAGCAGTACTTC
cdr3_aa: CASGGTSGRRDYEQYF
clone_size: NA
cdr3_length: 16
d_call: TRBD2
j_call: TRBJ2-7
v_call: TRBV7-9

cdr3_nt: TGTGCCAGCAGTTTTACTAGCTACAATGAGCAGTTCTTC
cdr3_aa: CASSFTSYNEQFF
clone_size: NA
cdr3_length: 13
d_call: NA
j_call: TRBJ2-1
v_call: TRBV11-3

cdr3_nt: TGTGCCAGCAGCGTAGAAAATGACGAGCAGTACTTC
cdr3_aa: CASSVENDEQYF
clone_size: NA
cdr3_length: 12
d_call: NA
j_call: TRBJ2-7
v_call: TRBV9

cdr3_nt: TGTGCCAGCTCACCGTCCGGGACTCCAAAGGGGCTATACGAGCAGTACTTC
cdr3_aa: CASSPSGTPKGLYEQYF
clone_size: NA
cdr3_length: 17
d_call: NA
j_call: TRBJ2-7
v_call: TRBV18